This entry lists 4 T cell receptor beta chains sequenced from one sample in a study of vaccination effects on CD4 cells after COVID-19. The antigens these receptors bind are not known. The repertoire was sequenced with immunoSEQ multiplex PCR; TCRdb's copy has only in-frame clones and lacks some. The table shows 12,000 to 15,000 clones, with 60% to 85% occurring only once. Expansion with viral peptide pools was applied to antigen-specific CD4+ T cells by the ViraFEST assay prior to sequencing. Cultured cells yielded isolated CD4+ T cells after 10 days. Sometime from March through December 2020, the person acquired a SARS-CoV-2 infection that PCR confirmed. All participants had two doses of either the BNT162b2 or mRNA-1273 vaccine. The sample was CD4+ T cells from PBMCs cultured with SARS-CoV-2 spike peptides, taken after COVID-19 vaccination. These receptors originate from a human donor who had a prior SARS-CoV-2 infection.

This sequence joins TRBV27 and TRBJ2-1; 11 positions match TRBD2. The V and J ends lost 8 bases and 2 bases, in that order; junction bases with no gene match: 8. The CDR3 extends over 16 amino acids. The germline V gene encodes CDR1 MNHEY and CDR2 SMNVEV (reference sequence). CDR3 protein: CASGLSGRAPYNEQFF. In DNA form, the CDR3 reads TGTGCCAGCGGCCTTAGCGGGAGGGCCCCCTACAATGAGCAGTTCTTC.

The V and J genes are TRBV19 and TRBJ1-2; D is possibly TRBD1 (6 bases). The germline V and J ends were trimmed by 8 bases and 4 bases, with 20 bases remaining between them. This CDR3 spans 15 amino acids. Germline-derived CDR1 and CDR2 are LNHDA and SQIVND (reference sequence). The CDR3 bases are TGTGCCAGTGGCAAACCCGGGACACCGGGCTATGGCTACACCTTC. Amino acids: CASGKPGTPGYGYTF.

The chain employs TRBV6-2 or TRBV6-3 and TRBJ2-7; TRBD2 is a possible D gene (6 bases). V gave up 4 bases and J gave up 0 bases, with 16 bases separating them. Per germline, CDR1 MNHEY and CDR2 SVGEGT. The CDR3 has 16 amino acids. CDR3 DNA: TGTGCCAGCAGTTTCTGGCCTCTAGCGAACTCCTACGAGCAGTACTTC. Amino acid sequence: CASSFWPLANSYEQYF.

This chain links TRBV6-5 with TRBJ1-5, with unresolved D. The CDR3 has 14 residues. Trimming cost V 5 bases and J 4 bases, with 12 bases left between them. Germline CDR1 and CDR2: MNHEY and SVGAGI. CDR3 bases: TGTGCCAGCAGTCCCGGAAAACTAAATCAGCCCCAGCATTTT. Translated: CASSPGKLNQPQHF.